Listed here are 27 T cell receptor beta chains from one sample, sequenced in a study of response to subunit inactivated influenza vaccine. TCRdb re-analysed the RT-PCR reads in MiXCR, keeping a single row per CDR3 protein. The sample comprises approximately 680,000 distinct CDR3 sequences, around a sixth of which are singletons, and around a tenth rests with the top ten. The specimen comprised PBMCs from blood, sampled about 11 days after vaccination. The receptors were sampled from a man in his fifties who received an inactivated influenza vaccine.

This clonotype was counted many times. CDR3 in DNA: TGCAGCGTCCGAACAGGGGTGTACAATGAGCAGTTCTTC. Protein: CSVRTGVYNEQFF. The rearrangement links TRBV29-1 to TRBJ2-1, with 7 bases identical to TRBD1. Germline trimming cut 6 bases from V and 4 bases from J; bases unmatched to any gene: 6. Germline V lookup: CDR1 SQVTM, CDR2 ANQGSEA. This CDR3 spans 13 amino acids.

V and J are TRBV29-1 and TRBJ2-3, with no clear D. The V gene lost 2 bases and the J gene lost 1 base, with 13 bases spanning the gap. The CDR3 contains 15 residues. Germline V gene sequence: CDR1 SQVTM, CDR2 ANQGSEA. The CDR3 nucleotides read TGCAGCGTTGAAAAAGGGTTGGGCCGCACAGATACGCAGTATTTT. Its translation is CSVEKGLGRTDTQYF.

The genes are TRBV20-1 and TRBJ1-1; D gene uncertain. The CDR3 has 12 amino acids. Germline values: CDR1 DFQATT, CDR2 SNEGSKA (reference sequence). The ends were cut back, 0 bases at V and 9 bases at J, with 11 bases in the middle. The CDR3 region is CSARDGEGQAFF. In DNA form, the CDR3 reads TGCAGTGCTAGAGATGGAGAGGGTCAAGCTTTCTTT.

The J gene is TRBJ2-7, the V gene TRBV7-2, with a weak D call TRBD1 (6 bases). CDR1 SGHTA and CDR2 FQGNSA come from the germline V gene. The CDR3 covers 14 residues. Deletions cut 4 bases from V and 4 bases from J, with 14 bases between. In DNA, the CDR3 is TGTGCCAGCAGCTCGTGGGCAGGGGTGTACGAGCAGTACTTC. This codes for CASSSWAGVYEQYF.

This clonotype was seen only a few times. The chain joins TRBV2 to TRBJ1-1; the match to TRBD1 covers 12 bases. In germline, CDR1 is SNHLY, CDR2 FYNNEI. The ends lost 6 bases at V and 4 bases at J; junction bases unmatched: 12. This CDR3 spans 17 amino acids. As DNA, the CDR3 is TGTGCCAGCAGGATTGTCCCGGGACAGGGGGCGGGCACTGAAGCTTTCTTT. It codes for CASRIVPGQGAGTEAFF.

This chain joins TRBV19 and TRBJ1-6; tentatively, D is TRBD1 (6 bases). Deletions cut 5 bases from V and 8 bases from J, with 10 bases between. Germline V gives CDR1 LNHDA, CDR2 SQIVND (reference sequence). CDR3 size: 13 residues. The CDR3 coding sequence is TGTGCCAGTAGTGGGCCAGGGGATTCACCCCTCCACTTT. It is translated as CASSGPGDSPLHF.

This chain's CDR3 is CSVEAQLNTEAFF. CDR3 DNA: TGCAGCGTTGAAGCACAACTGAACACTGAAGCTTTCTTT. The chain carries TRBV29-1 and TRBJ1-1; no reliable D call. Germline V lookup: CDR1 SQVTM, CDR2 ANQGSEA. Trimming removed 1 base from V and 0 bases from J, with 6 bases in between. CDR3 length equals 13 residues.

This clonotype was recorded at least ten times. The chain is built from TRBV29-1 and TRBJ1-1; D gene unclear. The CDR3 loop spans 13 amino acids. Germline assignment: CDR1 SQVTM and CDR2 ANQGSEA. V shed 6 bases and J shed 0 bases, with 11 bases lying between them. The CDR3 loop is CSVGSKMNTEAFF. The CDR3 region has the DNA TGCAGCGTCGGGTCCAAGATGAACACTGAAGCTTTCTTT.

This chain joins TRBV5-1 and TRBJ2-7; 9 bases align to TRBD2. Germline values: CDR1 SGHRS, CDR2 YFSETQ. The V gene end was trimmed by 0 bases and the J gene end by 3 bases; junction bases not matched to a gene: 4. The CDR3 sequence is 15 residues long. In nucleotides, the CDR3 is TGCGCCAGCAGCTTGGAAGTAGCGGGAGTCTACGAGCAGTACTTC. This encodes CASSLEVAGVYEQYF.

V and J are TRBV5-1 and TRBJ2-3; D is unresolved. CDR1 is SGHRS and CDR2 is YFSETQ in the germline V gene. The CDR3 spans 17 residues. Trimming left V 0 bases short and J 2 bases short, with 16 bases between. The CDR3 spells CASSLGGSTIFTDTQYF. The DNA of the CDR3 is TGCGCCAGCAGCTTGGGAGGTTCCACCATTTTCACAGATACGCAGTATTTT.

This chain uses TRBV5-1 with TRBJ2-7; TRBD1 aligns across 8 bases. The CDR3 consists of 15 residues. V lost 4 bases to trimming and J lost 2 bases; unmatched junction nucleotides: 8. Germline CDR1 and CDR2: SGHRS and YFSETQ. The CDR3 region is CASSLRTGWAYEQYF. The CDR3 DNA sequence: TGCGCCAGCAGCCTTCGGACAGGGTGGGCCTACGAGCAGTACTTC.

The chain links TRBV20-1 to TRBJ1-5, with TRBD1 matching over 10 bases. The CDR3 totals 16 residues. Germline V CDR1 and CDR2: DFQATT, SNEGSKA (reference sequence). The V segment lost 6 bases and the J segment 0 bases; nucleotides outside the gene matches: 8. The CDR3 DNA reads TGCAGTGCGGCCGGGACAGGGGCTAATAGCAATCAGCCCCAGCATTTT. It codes for CSAAGTGANSNQPQHF.

The chain links TRBV6-2 or TRBV6-3 to TRBJ2-7; possible D gene TRBD1, 5 bases. The germline V and J ends were trimmed by 2 bases and 3 bases, with 8 bases remaining between them. The CDR3 is 13 amino acids. Germline V lookup: CDR1 MNHEY, CDR2 SVGEGT. The CDR3 sequence is CASSYDSGYEQYF. DNA for the CDR3: TGTGCCAGCAGTTACGACAGTGGCTACGAGCAGTACTTC.

This clonotype was counted between two and nine times. The V and J genes are TRBV27 and TRBJ2-7, with a weak D call TRBD1 (6 bases). The V and J ends lost 3 bases and 9 bases respectively, with 18 bases between them. Germline V gene data show CDR1 as MNHEY and CDR2 as SMNVEV (reference sequence). This CDR3 comprises 14 residues. The CDR3 loop reads CASSFVQGSSRQYF. CDR3 DNA sequence: TGTGCCAGCAGTTTCGTCCAGGGGAGTAGCAGGCAGTACTTC.

The J gene is TRBJ1-6, the V gene TRBV10-2; D call uncertain. Germline V gives CDR1 WSHSY, CDR2 SAAADI. The V end lost 5 bases, the J end lost 2 bases, and 10 bases lay between the germline ends. The CDR3 sequence is 15 residues long. The CDR3 DNA reads as TGCGCCAGCAGTAGTCGGTCGCCCTATAATTCACCCCTCCACTTT. This gives the protein CASSSRSPYNSPLHF.

This clonotype was seen a handful of times. The CDR3 sequence is CASSQEGGLGLVYTEAFF. CDR3 DNA sequence: TGCGCCAGCAGCCAAGAGGGGGGCTTAGGATTAGTGTACACTGAAGCTTTCTTT. The genes are TRBV4-1 and TRBJ1-1; tentative D call: TRBD1 (6 bases). Trimming removed 0 bases from V and 3 bases from J, with 20 bases in between. Germline values: CDR1 MGHRA, CDR2 YSYEKL. This CDR3 has 18 residues.

This clonotype was observed a few times. The chain carries TRBV20-1 and TRBJ2-2; D may match TRBD1 or TRBD2 (5 bases each). CDR1 and CDR2 (germline): DFQATT, SNEGSKA (reference sequence). The CDR3 totals 15 residues. V lost 5 bases, J lost 0 bases, and 13 bases lay in between. CDR3 protein: CSASGPFANTGELFF. In DNA, the CDR3 is TGCAGTGCTTCGGGACCGTTCGCGAACACCGGGGAGCTGTTTTTT.

Notes on this clonotype: A junction end diverges from the germline sequence, so it may reflect a read error. The V and J genes are TRBV4-2 and TRBJ2-2; TRBD2 is a possible D gene (5 bases). The CDR3 length is 16 residues. Germline CDR1 reads LGHNA; CDR2 reads YNFKEQ. Here the CDR3 DNA reads TGTGCCAGCAGCCAAGAAGTCTGGGGTCGGGCCGGGGAGCTGGTTTTT. Its translation is CASSQEVWGRAGELVF.

This clonotype has only a few counts. The chain has TRBV7-9 and TRBJ2-1, with D uncertain. The V gene's germline CDR1 is SEHNR and CDR2 FQNEAQ (reference sequence). The ends were cut back, 3 bases at V and 1 base at J, with 10 bases in the middle. CDR3 length: 15 residues. The CDR3 DNA reads as TGTGCCAGCAGCTTTGGGCACCTATCCTACAATGAGCAGTTCTTC. It is translated as CASSFGHLSYNEQFF.

The chain couples TRBV15 to TRBJ2-7, with 10 bases matching TRBD1. Losses at the gene ends were 0 bases for V and 5 bases for J; bases not matched to a gene: 4. CDR1 is LNHNV, CDR2 YYDKDF, per germline (reference sequence). The CDR3 runs to 15 residues. This CDR3 reads CATSREGTGDDEQYF. The CDR3 DNA is TGTGCCACCAGCAGAGAGGGGACAGGGGATGACGAGCAGTACTTC.

This clonotype was observed a handful of times. J is TRBJ2-3 and V is TRBV29-1; D remains unclear. CDR1 is SQVTM, CDR2 ANQGSEA, per germline. The CDR3 contains 9 residues. Trimming left V 3 bases short and J 10 bases short, with 5 bases between. CDR3 sequence: CSVDGSQYF. CDR3 in DNA: TGCAGCGTTGATGGGTCGCAGTATTTT.

This sequence joins TRBV7-2 and TRBJ1-3; a weak D match, TRBD1 (5 bases). Germline CDR1 SGHTA, CDR2 FQGNSA. The CDR3 is 14 residues long. Trimming removed 4 bases from V and 4 bases from J, with 11 bases in between. The CDR3 DNA sequence: TGTGCCAGCAGCTCTTGGGGGTCCGGAAACACCATATATTTT. As protein: CASSSWGSGNTIYF.

This clonotype appeared a few times. V and J are TRBV29-1 and TRBJ2-1, with TRBD2 matching 7 bases. This CDR3 is built from 15 residues. J was trimmed by 4 bases and V by 7 bases; bases with no gene match: 13. Per the germline V gene, CDR1 is SQVTM and CDR2 is ANQGSEA. The CDR3 sequence is CSAQRLAEIYNEQFF. As DNA, the CDR3 is TGCAGCGCCCAGCGGCTAGCGGAAATATACAATGAGCAGTTCTTC.

The table lists this clonotype with a few counts. The chain links TRBV11-2 to TRBJ2-4, with 9 bases matching TRBD1. There are 12 residues in the CDR3. Trimming cost V 6 bases and J 14 bases; bases outside gene matches: 8. CDR1 and CDR2 (germline): SGHAT, FQNNGV. CDR3 amino acids: CASSPTGGLEYF. CDR3 nucleotides: TGTGCCAGCAGTCCCACAGGGGGCCTGGAGTACTTC.

This clonotype was counted many times. V is TRBV6-5 and J is TRBJ2-2; 7 nucleotides match TRBD2. Germline CDR1 is MNHEY and CDR2 is SVGAGI. Trimming cost V 4 bases and J 0 bases; bases outside gene matches: 5. This CDR3 has 16 amino acids. CDR3 sequence (DNA): TGTGCCAGCAGTTTCCGGGGACTACCGAACACCGGGGAGCTGTTTTTT. It translates to CASSFRGLPNTGELFF.

This clonotype was found a few times. The V call is TRBV20-1, the J call TRBJ2-1; maybe TRBD2 (5 bases). Trimming took off 0 bases at V and 0 bases at J, with 9 bases between the two ends. The CDR3 runs to 15 residues. Germline V gene sequence: CDR1 DFQATT, CDR2 SNEGSKA (reference sequence). The CDR3 DNA follows: TGCAGTGCTAGAGATTGGGAGAGCTCCTACAATGAGCAGTTCTTC. Its translation: CSARDWESSYNEQFF.

This clonotype has a count of ten or more. The chain employs TRBV4-3 and TRBJ2-1, with D perhaps TRBD1 (6 bases). The length of the CDR3 is 15 residues. Deletions cut 0 bases from V and 1 base from J, with 7 bases between. CDR1 is LGHNA and CDR2 is YSLEER in the germline V gene. For the CDR3, the DNA is TGCGCCAGCAGCCAAGACAGGGGATCCTACAATGAGCAGTTCTTC. Protein: CASSQDRGSYNEQFF.